This T cell receptor beta chain was recorded in a study of blood T cells in healthy people across ages. Whole-study results and caveats: Donor CMV infection status was unknown, possibly confounding age-related changes in expanded clonotypes.

The CDR3 extends over 12 amino acids. V lost 10 bases to trimming and J lost 8 bases; unmatched junction nucleotides: 7. Germline CDR1 reads ENHRY; CDR2 reads SYGVKD. Remarks on this clonotype: The antigen is not known.

The authors ran a second PCR of about 6 to 11 cycles using a sample-barcoded 5' primer and a J-beta primer mix. Each CDR3 protein gets one entry after TCRdb re-called the 5' RACE reads with MiXCR. The data hold about 1.8 million distinct CDR3 sequences, with 49% observed a single time. Donation came from healthy Caucasian individuals in Russia who were aged roughly 6 to 95. The sequence was collected from a woman in her 40s in good health. The sequencing sample was made of blood. The gene calls are TRBV10-3 and TRBJ2-1; TRBD1 matches 8 bases. Here the CDR3 reads CASAQTGDEQFF. The CDR3 nucleotides read TGTGCCAGCGCACAGACAGGGGATGAGCAGTTCTTC.